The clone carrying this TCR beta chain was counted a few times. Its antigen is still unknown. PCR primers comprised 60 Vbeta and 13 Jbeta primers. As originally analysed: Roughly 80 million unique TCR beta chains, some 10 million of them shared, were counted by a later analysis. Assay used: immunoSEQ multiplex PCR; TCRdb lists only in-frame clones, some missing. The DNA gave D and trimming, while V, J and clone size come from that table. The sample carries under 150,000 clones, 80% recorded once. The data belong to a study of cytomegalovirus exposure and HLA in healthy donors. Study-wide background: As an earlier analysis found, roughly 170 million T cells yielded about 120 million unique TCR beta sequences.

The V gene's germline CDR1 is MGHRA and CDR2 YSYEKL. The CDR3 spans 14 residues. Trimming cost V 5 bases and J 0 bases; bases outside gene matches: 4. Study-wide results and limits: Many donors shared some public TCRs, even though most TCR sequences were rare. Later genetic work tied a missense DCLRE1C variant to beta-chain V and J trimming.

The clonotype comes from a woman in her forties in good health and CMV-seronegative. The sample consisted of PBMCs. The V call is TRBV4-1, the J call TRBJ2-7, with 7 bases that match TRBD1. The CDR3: CASSSRDSSYEQYF. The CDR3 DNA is TGCGCCAGCAGCTCCCGGGACAGCTCCTACGAGCAGTACTTC.